The 8 T cell receptor beta chains presented below share a single source sample, sequenced in a study of OX40 agonist ivuxolimab in advanced cancers. Receptor libraries were prepared by the immunoSEQ multiplex PCR assay. TCRdb took over this immuneACCESS table, retaining in-frame rearrangements with V and J assigned. Such tables are incomplete; in checked studies, under half of the missing clones stem from an unresolved V gene, and the remainder is unexplained. Across this sample there are tens of thousands of clones, with about 85% seen only once. Of the sample, approximately 16% is held by the ten largest clones. The specimen comprised CD4+ or CD8+ T cells sorted from blood, sampled in a trial of the OX40 agonist ivuxolimab. These receptors came from an adult with an advanced solid tumor such as melanoma, head and neck, liver or kidney cancer.

The chain is built from TRBV29-1 and TRBJ2-1; D ambiguous. The CDR3 is 19 amino acids. Germline-derived CDR1 and CDR2 are SQVTM and ANQGSEA. The V and J ends lost 6 bases and 7 bases respectively, with 34 bases between them. In nucleotides, the CDR3 is TGCAGCGTACGGTCGGTAAACCGGTTCGCGGTTCGTGCCACAAATGAGCAGTTCTTC. Protein sequence: CSVRSVNRFAVRATNEQFF.

This chain links TRBV11-2 with TRBJ2-3; 8 bases agree with TRBD2. Germline V gene data show CDR1 as SGHAT and CDR2 as FQNNGV. The length of the CDR3 is 15 residues. V was pared by 4 bases and J by 5 bases, with 8 bases of the junction left unmatched. Here the CDR3 reads CASSSTGGRGDTQYF. The CDR3 region has the DNA TGTGCCAGCAGCTCCACGGGGGGGCGGGGAGATACGCAGTATTTT.

J is TRBJ1-1 and V is TRBV4-1; a possible D gene is TRBD1 (6 bases). Trimming removed 1 base from V and 6 bases from J, with 9 bases in between. The CDR3 is made up of 13 amino acids. Per germline, CDR1 MGHRA and CDR2 YSYEKL. CDR3 loop: CASSQGAGAEAFF. The CDR3 DNA reads TGCGCCAGCAGCCAAGGGGCAGGGGCTGAAGCTTTCTTT.

The V gene is TRBV29-1, the J gene TRBJ2-3, with D hard to call. Per germline, CDR1 SQVTM and CDR2 ANQGSEA. The length of the CDR3 is 11 residues. Between the trimmed V and J ends, which lost 4 bases and 3 bases, there was a span of 5 bases. CDR3: CSVVGTDTQYF. DNA for the CDR3: TGCAGCGTTGTAGGAACAGATACGCAGTATTTT.

The CDR3 bases are TGTGCCAGCAGCCCCGGCAGGCGGGGGGGGGTGGAGACCCAGTACTTC. Encoded protein: CASSPGRRGGVETQYF. This chain connects TRBV7-8 to TRBJ2-5; 9 bases are shared with TRBD2. The CDR3 runs 16 residues. After removal of 5 bases from V and 5 bases from J, the junction contained 12 bases not matched to a gene. Germline V CDR1 and CDR2: SGHVS, FQNEAQ.

The rearrangement links TRBV9 to TRBJ2-7, with D maybe TRBD2 (7 bases). CDR1 is SGDLS, CDR2 YYNGEE, per germline. The CDR3 loop spans 15 amino acids. Trimming left V 4 bases short and J 3 bases short, with 17 bases between. The CDR3 spells CASSRGRGGRYEQYF. The DNA for the CDR3 is TGTGCCAGCAGCCGGGGGAGGGGGGGCCGCTACGAGCAGTACTTC.

The chain links TRBV7-9 to TRBJ2-1; a possible D gene is TRBD2 (8 bases). The CDR3 totals 15 residues. V was clipped by 5 bases and J by 8 bases, with 19 bases between them. CDR1 and CDR2 from the germline V gene are SEHNR and FQNEAQ (reference sequence). CDR3 in amino acids: CASSPGGARGDEQFF. DNA of the CDR3: TGTGCCAGCAGCCCCGGGGGGGCCAGGGGGGATGAGCAGTTCTTC.

The genes are TRBV9 and TRBJ2-7; TRBD2 might be the D (6 bases). Between the trimmed V and J ends, which lost 8 bases and 0 bases, there was a span of 18 bases. Germline CDR1 is SGDLS and CDR2 is YYNGEE. This CDR3 is built from 15 residues. CDR3 nucleotides: TGTGCCAGTAACACTGGGGGGTCTAGCTCCTACGAGCAGTACTTC. Translated: CASNTGGSSSYEQYF.